A single T cell receptor (beta chain) is shown here with its context. The antigen remains unidentified. These data belong to a study of OX40 agonist ivuxolimab in advanced cancers. Sequencing was performed with immunoSEQ multiplex PCR; in TCRdb, only in-frame clones are kept and a portion is missing. The sample has 48,000 or so clones; 81% are singletons. V lost 0 bases and J lost 1, with 10 bases in between. Germline V CDR1 and CDR2: SGHRS, YFSETQ. This CDR3 is built from 15 residues. Study results and limitations: At 0.1 to 3.0 mg/kg, clonal expansion of CD4+ and CD8+ blood T cells had occurred by week 6. CD8+ T cells (on average) carried more expanded clones than CD4+ T cells.

Sequencing used CD4+ or CD8+ T cells sorted from blood, obtained in a trial of the OX40 agonist ivuxolimab. The receptor was isolated from an adult with an advanced solid tumor such as melanoma, head and neck, liver or kidney cancer. The V gene is TRBV5-1, the J gene TRBJ1-1; tentative D call: TRBD1 (5 bases). Here the CDR3 reads CASSLVATENTEAFF. DNA for the CDR3: TGCGCCAGCAGCTTGGTGGCGACAGAGAACACTGAAGCTTTCTTT.